The 30 T cell receptor beta chains in this list originate from one sample, sequenced in a study of T-cell reconstitution after alpha-beta-depleted transplantation in children. During its preparation, the TCRbeta library received unique molecular identifiers. TCRdb reprocessed the PCR reads via MiXCR and lists one record per CDR3 protein. There are about 830,000 distinct CDR3 sequences in the sample; 15% to 20% occur only once, and about 5% lies in the top ten. The sequenced sample was PBMCs, mostly from graft donor cells, obtained 360 days after TCRalphabeta/CD19-depleted stem cell transplant. The origin of the receptors is a male patient younger than 18 who had a stem cell transplant for acute lymphoblastic leukemia, so the T cells may come from the graft donor.

The chain joins TRBV28 to TRBJ2-5, with D possibly TRBD2 on 6 matching bases. The CDR3 is made up of 16 amino acids. The V end was cut by 2 bases, the J end by 1 base, with 14 bases between. Germline V CDR1 and CDR2: MDHEN, SYDVKM. Here the CDR3 DNA reads TGTGCCAGCAGTTTAGGACCCCAACTAGCCCAAGAGACCCAGTACTTC. Residues: CASSLGPQLAQETQYF.

The sample holds a few counts of this clonotype. This rearrangement joins TRBV3-1 to TRBJ1-2; the D is unclear. The CDR3 consists of 13 residues. Per the germline V gene, CDR1 is LGHDT and CDR2 is YNNKEL (reference sequence). Trimming cost V 0 bases and J 7 bases, with 9 bases left between them. CDR3 coding DNA: TGTGCCAGCAGCCAAGACCACGAGGGTGGCTACACCTTC. Its translation is CASSQDHEGGYTF.

To note about this clonotype: This could be a read error, since a much larger clone is one nucleotide away. V usage is TRBV6-1 and J usage is TRBJ2-2; 9 bases align to TRBD1. The CDR3 runs to 13 residues. Germline CDR1 and CDR2: MNHNS and SASEGT. This chain's CDR3 is CASGDRDTGELLF. In nucleotides, the CDR3 is TGTGCCAGCGGGGACAGGGACACCGGGGAGCTGCTTTTT.

This clonotype was detected only a few times. This chain uses TRBV6-1 with TRBJ2-1, with D tentatively TRBD1 (6 bases). Germline CDR1 is MNHNS and CDR2 is SASEGT. V lost 5 bases and J 1 base, leaving 12 bases between the germline ends. This CDR3 is built from 15 residues. CDR3 nucleotides: TGTGCCAGCAGTCGAGACAGGTGGTCCTACAATGAGCAGTTCTTC. The encoded protein is CASSRDRWSYNEQFF.

The rearrangement joins TRBV9 to TRBJ2-2; no definite D call. Germline loops: CDR1 SGDLS, CDR2 YYNGEE. The CDR3 totals 16 residues. V lost 0 bases and J 0 bases, leaving 9 bases between the germline ends. In DNA, the CDR3 is TGTGCCAGCAGCGTAGAAGACGGCGCGAACACCGGGGAGCTGTTTTTT. Translating it yields CASSVEDGANTGELFF.

The gene calls are TRBV7-6 and TRBJ2-7; 7 bases are shared with TRBD2. Trimming at V came to 3 bases and at J to 2 bases, leaving 7 bases not matched to a gene. The CDR3 has 15 residues. Per germline, CDR1 SGHVS and CDR2 FNYEAQ. The CDR3 here is CASSFGEGSPYEQYF. CDR3 nucleotides: TGTGCCAGCAGCTTCGGGGAGGGATCCCCCTACGAGCAGTACTTC.

This clonotype was counted a few times. The chain recombines TRBV12-3 or TRBV12-4 with TRBJ2-5; 9 nucleotides align to TRBD2. This CDR3 has 16 residues. V dropped 5 bases and J dropped 5; count of bases not matched to a gene: 12. The CDR3 region has the DNA TGTGCCAGCAGTCCGTTAGCGGGAGCGGGCTCGGAGACCCAGTACTTC. Residues: CASSPLAGAGSETQYF.

Here the CDR3 reads CASSNRDRGSYEQYF. CDR3 nucleotide sequence: TGTGCCAGCAGCAACCGGGACAGGGGGTCCTACGAGCAGTACTTC. The chain couples TRBV6-1 to TRBJ2-7; 11 bases match TRBD1. J gave up 1 base and V 6 bases, and 5 bases lay outside the gene matches. The germline gives CDR1 MNHNS, CDR2 SASEGT. The CDR3 spans 15 residues.

The chain carries TRBV4-2 and TRBJ2-3; tentatively, D is TRBD2 (6 bases). The CDR3 length is 16 residues. Trimming cost V 3 bases and J 0 bases, with 13 bases left between them. The germline V gene has CDR1 LGHNA and CDR2 YNFKEQ. The CDR3: CASSQASSVSTDTQYF. In DNA form, the CDR3 reads TGTGCCAGCAGCCAGGCCTCTAGCGTTAGCACAGATACGCAGTATTTT.

CDR3 DNA sequence: TGTGCCAGCGAGGGGGGGGCTTCCTACGAGCAGTACTTC. This translates into CASEGGASYEQYF. This chain joins TRBV2 and TRBJ2-7; maybe TRBD2 (7 bases). V was trimmed by 8 bases and J by 1 base, leaving 12 bases between them. From germline, CDR1 is SNHLY and CDR2 FYNNEI. The CDR3 consists of 13 residues. Together with reference TRBV2 and TRBJ2-7, the CDR3 gives the full variable domain: EPEVTQTPSHQVTQMGQEVILRCVPISNHLYFYWYRQILGQKVEFLVSFYNNEISEKSEIFDDQFSVERPDGSNFTLKIRSTKLEDSAMYFCASEGGASYEQYFGPGTRLTVT.

The chain uses TRBV5-4 and TRBJ2-3; D could derive from TRBD1 or TRBD2 (5 bases each). Germline CDR1 reads SGHNT; CDR2 reads YYREEE (reference sequence). CDR3 length: 16 residues. Trimming removed 1 base from V and 3 bases from J, with 15 bases in between. CDR3 sequence (DNA): TGTGCCAGCAGCTTGTTTGGGGACGACGGGACAGATACGCAGTATTTT. This gives the protein CASSLFGDDGTDTQYF.

This clonotype was counted once. The chain joins TRBV4-2 to TRBJ2-5, with TRBD2 matching over 16 bases. Germline V gives CDR1 LGHNA, CDR2 YNFKEQ. With V trimmed by 5 bases and J by 5 bases, 11 bases remained unmatched. The length of the CDR3 is 18 residues. This CDR3 is CASSANPGLAGGLETQYF. CDR3 in DNA: TGTGCCAGCAGCGCAAATCCGGGACTAGCGGGAGGGTTGGAGACCCAGTACTTC.

This sequence joins TRBV12-3 or TRBV12-4 and TRBJ2-7; D tentatively reads TRBD1 or TRBD2 (5 bases each). Trimming took off 3 bases at V and 0 bases at J, with 9 bases between the two ends. The CDR3 spans 14 residues. The CDR3 is CASSFGADSYEQYF. As DNA, the CDR3 is TGTGCCAGCAGTTTCGGGGCGGACTCCTACGAGCAGTACTTC.

The rearrangement joins TRBV29-1 to TRBJ1-1; D call uncertain. Deletions cut 8 bases from V and 7 bases from J, with 11 bases between. The CDR3 is made up of 10 amino acids. Per the germline V gene, CDR1 is SQVTM and CDR2 is ANQGSEA. The CDR3 loop is CSSWAGEAFF. DNA for the CDR3: TGCAGCTCCTGGGCGGGTGAAGCTTTCTTT.

The sample holds a few counts of this clonotype. J is TRBJ2-5 and V is TRBV5-6, with 9 bases that match TRBD2. CDR3 length equals 18 residues. Germline values: CDR1 SGHDT, CDR2 YYEEEE. The V and J ends lost 0 bases and 1 base, in that order; junction bases with no gene match: 10. The CDR3 coding sequence is TGTGCCAGCAGCTTGGACGTGGGGGGCGGGAGGGCCCAAGAGACCCAGTACTTC. Translating gives CASSLDVGGGRAQETQYF.

A single count supports this clonotype. CDR3 in DNA: TGTGCCATCTGTCCCGGGACTAGCGGGGTTAGAGCGAACACCGGGGAGCTGTTTTTT. Translating it yields CAICPGTSGVRANTGELFF. This chain uses TRBV7-3 with TRBJ2-2, with 13 bases fitting TRBD2. The CDR3 consists of 19 residues. Germline V gene data show CDR1 as SGHTA and CDR2 as FQGTGA. V shed 10 bases and J 0 bases; nucleotides not matched to a gene: 14.

This rearrangement joins TRBV10-3 to TRBJ2-1, with 9 bases lining up with TRBD2. The junction had 4 bases not matched to a gene; V was cut back by 3 bases and J by 1 base. The length of the CDR3 is 16 residues. Per the germline V gene, CDR1 is ENHRY and CDR2 is SYGVKD. Here the CDR3 DNA reads TGTGCCATCAGTGACCCAGCGGGAGGTTCCTACAATGAGCAGTTCTTC. Translated, it gives CAISDPAGGSYNEQFF.

The chain recombines TRBV9 with TRBJ2-3, with D perhaps TRBD1 (6 bases). V was cut by 3 bases and J by 0 bases, with 14 bases left in between. Germline assignment: CDR1 SGDLS and CDR2 YYNGEE. This CDR3 contains 16 residues. CDR3 DNA sequence: TGTGCCAGCAGCGCTTGGACAGATACTAGCACAGATACGCAGTATTTT. It translates to CASSAWTDTSTDTQYF.

This clonotype was seen more than once but under ten times. This chain uses TRBV29-1 with TRBJ2-7; D ambiguous. CDR1 and CDR2 (germline): SQVTM, ANQGSEA. The CDR3 spans 12 residues. Trimming took 7 bases from V and 6 from J, leaving 16 bases between them. CDR3: CSAPRPGGEQYF. CDR3 nucleotides: TGCAGCGCCCCCCGCCCGGGCGGCGAGCAGTACTTC.

The V call is TRBV19, the J call TRBJ2-1; the D call may be TRBD1 or TRBD2 (5 bases each). Trimming cost V 3 bases and J 9 bases, with 6 bases left between them. Germline V gives CDR1 LNHDA, CDR2 SQIVND (reference sequence). There are 11 residues in the CDR3. CDR3 amino acids: CASSMGVEQFF. The DNA for the CDR3 is TGTGCCAGTAGTATGGGGGTTGAGCAGTTCTTC.

V gene TRBV7-6 combines with J gene TRBJ2-7; D is ambiguous. This CDR3 comprises 14 residues. Germline assignment: CDR1 SGHVS and CDR2 FNYEAQ. V lost 1 base and J 3 bases, leaving 10 bases between the germline ends. CDR3 residues: CASSLEERSYEQYF. Here the CDR3 DNA reads TGTGCCAGCAGCTTAGAAGAGAGAAGCTACGAGCAGTACTTC. The full variable domain, completed using reference TRBV7-6 and TRBJ2-7, is GAGVSQSPRYKVTKRGQDVALRCDPISGHVSLYWYRQALGQGPEFLTYFNYEAQQDKSGLPNDRFSAERPEGSISTLTIQRTEQRDSAMYRCASSLEERSYEQYFGPGTRLTVT.

The chain couples TRBV27 to TRBJ2-1; a possible D gene is TRBD1 (6 bases). V lost 10 bases and J 7 bases, leaving 11 bases between the germline ends. CDR1 and CDR2 (germline): MNHEY, SMNVEV (reference sequence). CDR3 size: 11 residues. The CDR3 bases are TGTGCCACTCACAGGGTTAATGAGCAGTTCTTC. Translation: CATHRVNEQFF.

The chain carries TRBV5-1 and TRBJ2-5; 10 positions agree with TRBD2. V shed 2 bases and J 5 bases; nucleotides not matched to a gene: 3. This CDR3 spans 14 amino acids. Germline CDR1 is SGHRS and CDR2 is YFSETQ. DNA of the CDR3: TGCGCCAGCAGCTTCGGGACTAGCGTGGAGACCCAGTACTTC. Residues: CASSFGTSVETQYF. The variable domain in full, completed from reference TRBV5-1 and TRBJ2-5, reads KAGVTQTPRYLIKTRGQQVTLSCSPISGHRSVSWYQQTPGQGLQFLFEYFSETQRNKGNFPGRFSGRQFSNSRSEMNVSTLELGDSALYLCASSFGTSVETQYFGPGTRLLVL.

This clonotype was observed many times. The gene calls are TRBV6-5 and TRBJ1-5; D remains unclear. The CDR3 loop spans 14 amino acids. The germline V gene has CDR1 MNHEY and CDR2 SVGAGI. Between the trimmed V and J ends, which lost 0 bases and 6 bases, there was a span of 9 bases. CDR3 coding DNA: TGTGCCAGCAGTTACTCGAGCTTAGGTCAGCCCCAGCATTTT. Translated: CASSYSSLGQPQHF.

This clonotype was counted at least ten times. V is TRBV5-1 and J is TRBJ2-3; no definite D call. The CDR3 length is 11 residues. V gave up 0 bases and J gave up 6 bases, with 2 bases separating them. Germline CDR1 reads SGHRS; CDR2 reads YFSETQ. The CDR3 protein is CASSLDDTQYF. CDR3 in DNA: TGCGCCAGCAGCTTGGATGATACGCAGTATTTT.

This clonotype was detected a few times. The genes are TRBV5-1 and TRBJ2-7, with unresolved D. Germline assignment: CDR1 SGHRS and CDR2 YFSETQ. V lost 0 bases and J 0 bases, leaving 7 bases between the germline ends. The CDR3 has 14 residues. The CDR3 spells CASSLGAPSYEQYF. In DNA form, the CDR3 reads TGCGCCAGCAGCTTGGGGGCGCCCTCCTACGAGCAGTACTTC.

The chain uses TRBV4-1 and TRBJ2-1; 9 bases are shared with TRBD2. V was clipped by 0 bases and J by 6 bases; unmatched bases: 6. The CDR3 is 16 amino acids. Per germline, CDR1 MGHRA and CDR2 YSYEKL. For the CDR3, the DNA is TGCGCCAGCAGCCAAGAACCCCCACTAGCGGGCAATGAGCAGTTCTTC. This encodes CASSQEPPLAGNEQFF.

This chain links TRBV7-6 with TRBJ2-7, with TRBD2 matching 7 bases. Germline V gene lookup returns CDR1 SGHVS and CDR2 FNYEAQ. The J segment lost 7 bases and the V segment lost 3 bases, leaving 9 bases of the junction unmatched. The CDR3 is 14 amino acids. The CDR3 region is CASSLLAASGEQYF. For the CDR3, the DNA is TGTGCCAGCAGCTTGCTAGCGGCTTCTGGAGAGCAGTACTTC.

This clonotype was found many times. The chain is built from TRBV7-2 and TRBJ2-1; D unclear. V lost 5 bases, J lost 0 bases, and 8 bases lay in between. CDR1 is SGHTA, CDR2 FQGNSA, per germline. The CDR3 spans 14 residues. The CDR3 region is CASSPQSSYNEQFF. The CDR3 DNA reads TGTGCCAGCAGCCCCCAGTCCTCCTACAATGAGCAGTTCTTC.

In its sample, this clonotype was seen a few times. The rearrangement joins TRBV18 to TRBJ2-5; possibly TRBD2 for D (6 bases). There are 14 residues in the CDR3. V lost 5 bases, J lost 0 bases, and 10 bases lay in between. CDR1 and CDR2 from the germline V gene are KGHSH and LQKENI. Here the CDR3 reads CASSIGGNQETQYF. CDR3 DNA sequence: TGTGCCAGCTCAATCGGCGGGAACCAAGAGACCCAGTACTTC.